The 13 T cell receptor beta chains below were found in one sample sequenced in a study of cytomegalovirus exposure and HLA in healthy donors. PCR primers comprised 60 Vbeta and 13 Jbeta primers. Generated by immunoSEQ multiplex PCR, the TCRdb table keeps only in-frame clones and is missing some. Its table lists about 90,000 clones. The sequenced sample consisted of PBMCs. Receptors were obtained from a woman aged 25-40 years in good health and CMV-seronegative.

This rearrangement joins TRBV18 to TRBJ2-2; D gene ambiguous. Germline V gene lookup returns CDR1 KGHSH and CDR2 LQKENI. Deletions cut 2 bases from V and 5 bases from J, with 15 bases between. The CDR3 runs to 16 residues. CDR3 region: CASSPSLGERTGELFF. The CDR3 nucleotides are TGTGCCAGCTCACCATCCTTGGGTGAGAGGACCGGGGAGCTGTTTTTT.

CDR3 region: CAISDPTGGQETQYF. In nucleotides, the CDR3 is TGTGCCATCAGTGATCCGACAGGGGGCCAAGAGACCCAGTACTTC. The rearrangement links TRBV10-3 to TRBJ2-5; 9 nucleotides line up with TRBD1. Losses at the gene ends were 3 bases for V and 1 base for J; bases not matched to a gene: 3. Germline loops: CDR1 ENHRY, CDR2 SYGVKD. This CDR3 comprises 15 residues.

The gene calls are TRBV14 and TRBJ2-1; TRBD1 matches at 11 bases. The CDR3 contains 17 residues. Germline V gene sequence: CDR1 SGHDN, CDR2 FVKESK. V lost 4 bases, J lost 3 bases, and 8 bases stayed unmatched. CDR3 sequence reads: CASSRRTGGGVYNEQFF. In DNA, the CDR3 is TGTGCCAGCAGCCGTCGGACAGGGGGCGGGGTCTACAATGAGCAGTTCTTC.

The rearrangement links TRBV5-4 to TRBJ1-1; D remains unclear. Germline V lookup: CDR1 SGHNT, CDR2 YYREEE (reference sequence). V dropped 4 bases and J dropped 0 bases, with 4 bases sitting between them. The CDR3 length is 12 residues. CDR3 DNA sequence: TGTGCCAGCAGCACGGTGAACACTGAAGCTTTCTTT. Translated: CASSTVNTEAFF.

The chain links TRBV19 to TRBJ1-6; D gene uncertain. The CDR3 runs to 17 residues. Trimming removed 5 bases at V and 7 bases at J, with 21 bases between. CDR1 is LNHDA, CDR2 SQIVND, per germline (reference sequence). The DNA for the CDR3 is TGTGCCAGTAGTCAGAGGTGGAGTGTTATGGAAAATTCACCCCTCCACTTT. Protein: CASSQRWSVMENSPLHF. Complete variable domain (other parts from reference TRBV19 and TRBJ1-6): DGGITQSPKYLFRKEGQNVTLSCEQNLNHDAMYWYRQDPGQGLRLIYYSQIVNDFQKGDIAEGYSVSREKKESFPLTVTSAQKNPTAFYLCASSQRWSVMENSPLHFGNGTRLTVT.

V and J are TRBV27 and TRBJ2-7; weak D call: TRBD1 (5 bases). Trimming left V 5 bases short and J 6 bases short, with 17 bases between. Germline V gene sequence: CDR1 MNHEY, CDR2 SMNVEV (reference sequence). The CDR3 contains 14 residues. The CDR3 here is CASSPDTPSIEQYF. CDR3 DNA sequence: TGTGCCAGCAGTCCGGACACGCCATCCATCGAGCAGTACTTC.

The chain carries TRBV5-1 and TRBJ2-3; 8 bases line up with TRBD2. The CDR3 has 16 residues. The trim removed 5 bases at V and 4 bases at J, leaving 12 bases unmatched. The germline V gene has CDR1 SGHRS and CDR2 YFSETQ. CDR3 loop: CASSPFRGGPSDTQYF. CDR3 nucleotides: TGCGCCAGCAGTCCATTCCGGGGGGGGCCGTCAGATACGCAGTATTTT.

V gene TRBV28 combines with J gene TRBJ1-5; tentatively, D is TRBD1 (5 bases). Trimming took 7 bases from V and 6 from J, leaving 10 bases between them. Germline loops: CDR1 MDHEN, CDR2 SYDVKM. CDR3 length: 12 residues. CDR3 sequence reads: CASNLQGQPQHF. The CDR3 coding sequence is TGTGCCAGCAACCTGCAGGGTCAGCCCCAGCATTTT.

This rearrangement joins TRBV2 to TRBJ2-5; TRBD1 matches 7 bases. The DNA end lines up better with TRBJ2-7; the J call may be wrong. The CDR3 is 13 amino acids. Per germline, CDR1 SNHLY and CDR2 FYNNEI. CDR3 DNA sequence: TGTGCCAGCAGCCGGGACAGAACCTACGAGCAGTACTTC. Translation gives CASSRDRTYEQYF.

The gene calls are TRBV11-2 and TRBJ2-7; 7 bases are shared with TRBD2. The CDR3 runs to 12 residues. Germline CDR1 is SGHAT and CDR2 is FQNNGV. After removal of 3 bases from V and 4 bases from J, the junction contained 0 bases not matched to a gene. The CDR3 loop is CASSFGGYEQYF. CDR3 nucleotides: TGTGCCAGCAGCTTCGGGGGGTACGAGCAGTACTTC.

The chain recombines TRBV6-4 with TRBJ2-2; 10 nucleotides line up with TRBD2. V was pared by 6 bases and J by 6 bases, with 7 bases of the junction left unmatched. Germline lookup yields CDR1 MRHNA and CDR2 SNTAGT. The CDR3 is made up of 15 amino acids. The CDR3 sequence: CASSYLAGDAGELFF. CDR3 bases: TGTGCCAGCAGCTACCTAGCGGGAGATGCCGGGGAGCTGTTTTTT.

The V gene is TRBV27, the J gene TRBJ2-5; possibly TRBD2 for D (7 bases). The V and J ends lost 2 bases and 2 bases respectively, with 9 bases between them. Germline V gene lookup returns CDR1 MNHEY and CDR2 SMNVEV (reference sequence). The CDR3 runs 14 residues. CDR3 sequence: CASSLRGAQETQYF. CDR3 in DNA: TGTGCCAGCAGTTTACGGGGGGCGCAAGAGACCCAGTACTTC.

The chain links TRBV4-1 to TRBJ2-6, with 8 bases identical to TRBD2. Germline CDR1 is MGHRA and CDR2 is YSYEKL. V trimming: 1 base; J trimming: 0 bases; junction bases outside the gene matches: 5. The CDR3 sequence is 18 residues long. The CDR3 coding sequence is TGCGCCAGCAGCCAAGCTCCAGCGGGAGCCTCTGGGGCCAACGTCCTGACTTTC. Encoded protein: CASSQAPAGASGANVLTF.